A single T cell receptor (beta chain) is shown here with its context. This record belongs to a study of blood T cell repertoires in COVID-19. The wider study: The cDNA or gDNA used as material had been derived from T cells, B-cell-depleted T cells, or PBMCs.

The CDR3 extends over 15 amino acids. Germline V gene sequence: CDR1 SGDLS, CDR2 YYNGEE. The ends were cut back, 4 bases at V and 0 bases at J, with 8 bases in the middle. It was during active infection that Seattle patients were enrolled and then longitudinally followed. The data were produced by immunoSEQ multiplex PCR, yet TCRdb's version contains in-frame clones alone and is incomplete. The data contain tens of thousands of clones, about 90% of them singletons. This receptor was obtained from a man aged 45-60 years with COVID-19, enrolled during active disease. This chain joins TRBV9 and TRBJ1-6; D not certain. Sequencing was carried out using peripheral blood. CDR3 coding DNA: TGTGCCAGCAGCCGAGGGAACTCCTATAATTCACCCCTCCACTTT. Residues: CASSRGNSYNSPLHF.